This TCR beta chain was found in a study of blood T cell repertoires in COVID-19. Overall study context: The study drew acute and convalescent COVID-19 samples from the United States, Italy and Spain. Sources were T cells, B-cell-depleted T cells, or PBMCs; the material itself was cDNA or gDNA.

This clone was seen many times. Germline V CDR1 and CDR2: LGHNA, YNFKEQ. The CDR3 is 16 residues long. J was trimmed by 2 bases and V by 4 bases; bases with no gene match: 10. In the authors' methods: Quantification of nucleated cells was approximated via reference gene primer amplification. Profiled with immunoSEQ multiplex PCR; TCRdb holds only in-frame clones, not every one. V and J calls and clone size come straight from that table; D and trimming were deduced from the DNA. The data contain around 140,000 clones, 81% of them singletons. The material sequenced was peripheral blood. The V call is TRBV4-2, the J call TRBJ2-5; 7 bases are shared with TRBD2. This receptor was identified in a human donor in a cohort sampled during active COVID-19. Here the CDR3 DNA reads TGTGCCAGCAGCCTCGGGGTAGCGGGCCAGCAAGAGACCCAGTACTTC. As protein: CASSLGVAGQQETQYF.